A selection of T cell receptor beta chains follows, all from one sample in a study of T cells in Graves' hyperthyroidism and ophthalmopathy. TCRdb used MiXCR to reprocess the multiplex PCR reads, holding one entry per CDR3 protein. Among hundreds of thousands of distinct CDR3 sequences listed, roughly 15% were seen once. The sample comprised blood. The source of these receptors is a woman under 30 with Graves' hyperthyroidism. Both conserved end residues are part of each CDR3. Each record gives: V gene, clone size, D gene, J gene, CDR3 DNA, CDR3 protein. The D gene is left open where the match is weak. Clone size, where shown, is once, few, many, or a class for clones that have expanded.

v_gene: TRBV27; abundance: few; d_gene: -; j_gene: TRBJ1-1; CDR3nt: TGTGCCAGCAGTTTGAAGGCCCTTCTCGGCACGATGAACACTGAAGCTTTCTTT; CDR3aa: CASSLKALLGTMNTEAFF
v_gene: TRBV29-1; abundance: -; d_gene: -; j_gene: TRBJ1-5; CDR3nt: TGCAGCGTTGAAATAAGTCGGGTACGGCAGCCCCAGCATTTT; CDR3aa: CSVEISRVRQPQHF
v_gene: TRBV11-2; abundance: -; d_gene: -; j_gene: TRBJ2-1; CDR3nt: TGTGCCAGCAGCTTAGTTGTGGGGGGCAATGAGCAGTTCTTC; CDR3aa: CASSLVVGGNEQFF
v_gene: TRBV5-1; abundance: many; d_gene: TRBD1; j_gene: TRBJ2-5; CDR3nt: TGCGCCAGCAGCTTACAGGGGCGCGAAGAGACCCAGTACTTC; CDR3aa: CASSLQGREETQYF
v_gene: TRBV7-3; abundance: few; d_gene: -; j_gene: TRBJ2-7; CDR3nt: TGTGCCAGCAGCTTTGGGACCCGACTTGCCGAGCAGTACTTC; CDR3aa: CASSFGTRLAEQYF
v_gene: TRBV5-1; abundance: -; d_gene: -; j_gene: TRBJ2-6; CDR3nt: TGCGCCAGCAGCCCTGAAGGATCTGGGGCCAACGTCCTGACTTTC; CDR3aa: CASSPEGSGANVLTF
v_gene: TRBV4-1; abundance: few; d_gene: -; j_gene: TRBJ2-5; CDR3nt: TGCGCCAGCAGCCAAGGGACTATCAGGGGTGTGTACCAAGAGACCCAGTACTTC; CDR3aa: CASSQGTIRGVYQETQYF
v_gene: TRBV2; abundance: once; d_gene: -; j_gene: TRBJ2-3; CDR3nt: TGTGCCAGCAGCCCGACGGGTGAGGCAGATACGCAGTATTTT; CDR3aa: CASSPTGEADTQYF
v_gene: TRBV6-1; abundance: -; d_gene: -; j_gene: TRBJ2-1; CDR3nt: TGTGCCAGCACGAACGGCCATACCTACAATGAGCAGTTCTTC; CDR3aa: CASTNGHTYNEQFF
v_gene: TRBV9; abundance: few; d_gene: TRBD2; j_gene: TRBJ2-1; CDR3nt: TGTGCCAGCAGCACGAGCGGGGGCGAGCAGTTCTTC; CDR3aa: CASSTSGGEQFF
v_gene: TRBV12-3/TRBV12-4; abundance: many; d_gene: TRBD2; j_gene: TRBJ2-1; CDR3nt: TGTGCCAGCAGTCGGTTTCGGACTAGCGGGAGGGTCAATGAGCAGTTCTTC; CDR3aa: CASSRFRTSGRVNEQFF
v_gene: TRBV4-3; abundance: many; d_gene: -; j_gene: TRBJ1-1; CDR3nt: TGCGCCAGCAGCCAGAGGACGGCAATGAACACTGAAGCTTTCTTT; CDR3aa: CASSQRTAMNTEAFF
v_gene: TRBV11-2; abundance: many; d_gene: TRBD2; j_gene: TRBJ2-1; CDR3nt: TGTGCCAGCAGCTTAGATGCTAGACTAGCGGGATACGCGGGCAATGAGCAGTTCTTC; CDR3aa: CASSLDARLAGYAGNEQFF
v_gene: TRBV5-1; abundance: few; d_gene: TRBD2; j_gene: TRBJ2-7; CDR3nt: TGCGCCAGCAGCGTGACTAGCGGGAGCAGAGAGCAGTACTTC; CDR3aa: CASSVTSGSREQYF
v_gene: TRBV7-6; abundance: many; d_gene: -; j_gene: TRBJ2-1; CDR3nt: TGTGCCAGCAGCAAAGCAGGGTCCCTCTACAATGAGCAGTTCTTC; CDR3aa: CASSKAGSLYNEQFF
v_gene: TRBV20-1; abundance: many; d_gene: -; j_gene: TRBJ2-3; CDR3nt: TGCAGTGCTAGAGACCCACCTCCACCCACAGATACGCAGTATTTT; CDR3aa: CSARDPPPPTDTQYF
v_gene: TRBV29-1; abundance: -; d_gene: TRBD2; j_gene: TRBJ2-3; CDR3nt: TGCAGCGTTCTCATAGCGGGTAGCACAGATACGCAGTATTTT; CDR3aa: CSVLIAGSTDTQYF
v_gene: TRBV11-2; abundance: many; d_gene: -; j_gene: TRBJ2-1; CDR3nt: TGTGCCAGCAGCTTAGGGGTGAGGGGTGAGCAGTTCTTC; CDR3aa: CASSLGVRGEQFF
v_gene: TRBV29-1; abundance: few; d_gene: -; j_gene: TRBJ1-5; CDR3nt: TGCAGCGTTGTAGGGCGAGATGGCAATCAGCCCCAGCATTTT; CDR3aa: CSVVGRDGNQPQHF
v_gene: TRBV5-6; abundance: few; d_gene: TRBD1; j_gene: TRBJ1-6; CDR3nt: TGTGCCAGCAGGGACAGGGTGCACTATAATTCACCCCTCCACTTT; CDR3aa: CASRDRVHYNSPLHF
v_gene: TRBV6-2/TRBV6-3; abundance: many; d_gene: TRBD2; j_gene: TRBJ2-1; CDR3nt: TGTGCCAGCAGCCAAACCCGGGACTACAATCCTTACAATGAGCAGTTCTTC; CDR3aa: CASSQTRDYNPYNEQFF
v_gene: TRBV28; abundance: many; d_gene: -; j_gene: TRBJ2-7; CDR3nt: TGTGCCACCCGGGGGCGGGGCCCCTACGAGCAGTACTTC; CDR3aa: CATRGRGPYEQYF
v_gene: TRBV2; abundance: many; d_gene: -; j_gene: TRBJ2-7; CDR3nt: TGTGCCAGCAGTGAATCCATCTACGAGCAGTACTTC; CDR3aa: CASSESIYEQYF
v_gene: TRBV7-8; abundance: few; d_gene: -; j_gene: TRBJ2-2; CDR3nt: TGTGCCATCCATGACGCGACAGAGCTCACCGGGGAGCTGTTTTTT; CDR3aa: CAIHDATELTGELFF
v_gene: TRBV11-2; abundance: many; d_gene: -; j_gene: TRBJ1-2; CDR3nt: TGTGCCAGCAGCTTAGGGGGGTGGAGCGGGAGCTATGGCTACACCTTC; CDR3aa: CASSLGGWSGSYGYTF
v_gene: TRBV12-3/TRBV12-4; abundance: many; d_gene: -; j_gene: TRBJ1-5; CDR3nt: TGTGCCAGCAGTTCCCAGACAACGGGGTACCAGCCCCAGCATTTT; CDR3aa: CASSSQTTGYQPQHF
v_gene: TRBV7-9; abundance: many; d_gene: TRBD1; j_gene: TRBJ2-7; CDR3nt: TGTGCCAGCAGCTTAGATCCGAGGACAGGGAGGTACGAGCAGTACTTC; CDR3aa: CASSLDPRTGRYEQYF
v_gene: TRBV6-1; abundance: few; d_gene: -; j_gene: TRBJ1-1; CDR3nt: TGTGCCAGCAGTTCGTCCAGACCCTCTGAAGCTTTCTTT; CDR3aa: CASSSSRPSEAFF
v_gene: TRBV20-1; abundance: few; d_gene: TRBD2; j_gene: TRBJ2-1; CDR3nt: TGCAGTGCTAGAGATATGGCTAGCGGGAGGAATGAGCAGTTCTTC; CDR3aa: CSARDMASGRNEQFF
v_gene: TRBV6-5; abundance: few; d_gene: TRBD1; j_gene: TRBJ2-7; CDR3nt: TGTGCCAGCAGTTACTACGGGACAGGGAACGAGCAGTACTTC; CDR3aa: CASSYYGTGNEQYF
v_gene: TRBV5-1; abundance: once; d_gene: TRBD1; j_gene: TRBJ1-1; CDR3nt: TGCGCCAGCAGCCCAAGGACAGGGGGCTACCAGGCTTTCTTT; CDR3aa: CASSPRTGGYQAFF
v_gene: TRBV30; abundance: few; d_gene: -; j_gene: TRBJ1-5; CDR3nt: TGTGCCTGCGGACATAGCTATAGCAATCAGCCCCAGCATTTT; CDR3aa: CACGHSYSNQPQHF
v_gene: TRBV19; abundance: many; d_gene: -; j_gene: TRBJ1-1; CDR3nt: TGTGCCAGTAGCCTAGACCAATTAGGCACTGAAGCTTTCTTT; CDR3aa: CASSLDQLGTEAFF
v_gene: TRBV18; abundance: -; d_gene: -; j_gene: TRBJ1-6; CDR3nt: TGTGCCAGCTCACACGGGGTTGGCAATTCACCCCTCCACTTT; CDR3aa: CASSHGVGNSPLHF
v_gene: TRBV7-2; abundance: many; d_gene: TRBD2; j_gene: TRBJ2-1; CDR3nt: TGTGCCAGCAGCCACTGGGCTAGCGGGAGTTACAATGAGCAGTTCTTC; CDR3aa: CASSHWASGSYNEQFF
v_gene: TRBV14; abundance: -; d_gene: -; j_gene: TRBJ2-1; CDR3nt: TGTGCCAGCAGCCAGGGTAGCCGACGCAATGAGCAGTTCTTC; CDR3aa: CASSQGSRRNEQFF
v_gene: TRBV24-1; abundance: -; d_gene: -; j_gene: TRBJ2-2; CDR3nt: TGTGCCACCAGTGATTTGGGGGTTACGAACACCGGGGAGCTGTTTTTT; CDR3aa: CATSDLGVTNTGELFF
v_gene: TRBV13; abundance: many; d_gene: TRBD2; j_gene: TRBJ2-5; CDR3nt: TGTGCCAGCTCCGAGCGGGGAGTTGGGCAAGAGACCCAGTACTTC; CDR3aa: CASSERGVGQETQYF
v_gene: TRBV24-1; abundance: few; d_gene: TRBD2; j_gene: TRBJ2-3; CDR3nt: TGTGCCACCAGTGATTTGCCCCCCCCTCTTGCGGGAGACACAGATACGCAGTATTTT; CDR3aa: CATSDLPPPLAGDTDTQYF
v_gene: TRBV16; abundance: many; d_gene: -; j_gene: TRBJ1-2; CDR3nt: TGTGCCAGCAGCCACCACGGCCTCGGTACTAACTATGGCTACACCTTC; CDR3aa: CASSHHGLGTNYGYTF
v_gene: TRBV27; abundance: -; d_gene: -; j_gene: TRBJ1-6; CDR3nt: TGTGCCAGCAGCATTAGAACAGATTCACCCCTCCACTTT; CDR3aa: CASSIRTDSPLHF
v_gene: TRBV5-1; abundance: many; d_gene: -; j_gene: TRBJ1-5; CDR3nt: TGCGCCAGCGCCGCGGGGTTAAAACAGCCCCAGCATTTT; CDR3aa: CASAAGLKQPQHF
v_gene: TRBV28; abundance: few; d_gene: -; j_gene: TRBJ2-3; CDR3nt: TGTGCCAGCAGTTCCTCCTCGAAGGGGAGCACAGATACGCAGTATTTT; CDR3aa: CASSSSSKGSTDTQYF
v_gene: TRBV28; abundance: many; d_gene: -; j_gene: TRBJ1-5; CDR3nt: TGTGCCAGCAGTTTAATTACAGGTCACCAGCCCCAGCATTTT; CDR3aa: CASSLITGHQPQHF
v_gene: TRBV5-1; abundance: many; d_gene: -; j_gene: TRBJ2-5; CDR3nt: TGCGCCAGCAGCTTGGGTTCACGTACCCAAGAGACCCAGTACTTC; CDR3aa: CASSLGSRTQETQYF
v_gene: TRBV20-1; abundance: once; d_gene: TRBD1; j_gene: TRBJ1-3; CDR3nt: TGCAGTGCTAGAAGGCAGGGGGCCGCTAACACCATATATTTT; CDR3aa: CSARRQGAANTIYF
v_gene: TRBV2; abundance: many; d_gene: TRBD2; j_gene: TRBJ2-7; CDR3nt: TGTGCCAGCAGTGATTGGGCGGGAGCCTACGAGCAGTACTTC; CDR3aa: CASSDWAGAYEQYF
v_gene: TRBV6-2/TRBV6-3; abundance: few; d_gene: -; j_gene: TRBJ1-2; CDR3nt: TGTGCCAGCCATGACAGGAGATATGGCTACACCTTC; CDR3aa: CASHDRRYGYTF
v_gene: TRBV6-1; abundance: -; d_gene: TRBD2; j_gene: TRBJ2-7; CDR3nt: TGTGCCAGCAGGGCGGGAGGGCCCCTCTCCACCTACGAGCAGTACTTC; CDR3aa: CASRAGGPLSTYEQYF
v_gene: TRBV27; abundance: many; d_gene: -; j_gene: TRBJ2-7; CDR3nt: TGTGCCAGCAGCTATAAGACAGGCGACTCCTACGAGCAGTACTTC; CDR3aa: CASSYKTGDSYEQYF
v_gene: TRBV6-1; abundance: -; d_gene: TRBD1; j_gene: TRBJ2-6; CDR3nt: TGTGCCAGCACCAAGGGACAGGGCTCTGTGGGGGCCAACGTCCTGACTTTC; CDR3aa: CASTKGQGSVGANVLTF
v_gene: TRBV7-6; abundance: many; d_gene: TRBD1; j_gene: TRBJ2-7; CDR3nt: TGTGCCAGCAGCGTCCGGGACAGCTCCTACGAGCAGTACTTC; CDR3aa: CASSVRDSSYEQYF
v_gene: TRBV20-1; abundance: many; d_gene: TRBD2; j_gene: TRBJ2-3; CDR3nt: TGCAGTGCTAGCCCTCTCCGGGGGGGGTTCACAGATACGCAGTATTTT; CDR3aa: CSASPLRGGFTDTQYF